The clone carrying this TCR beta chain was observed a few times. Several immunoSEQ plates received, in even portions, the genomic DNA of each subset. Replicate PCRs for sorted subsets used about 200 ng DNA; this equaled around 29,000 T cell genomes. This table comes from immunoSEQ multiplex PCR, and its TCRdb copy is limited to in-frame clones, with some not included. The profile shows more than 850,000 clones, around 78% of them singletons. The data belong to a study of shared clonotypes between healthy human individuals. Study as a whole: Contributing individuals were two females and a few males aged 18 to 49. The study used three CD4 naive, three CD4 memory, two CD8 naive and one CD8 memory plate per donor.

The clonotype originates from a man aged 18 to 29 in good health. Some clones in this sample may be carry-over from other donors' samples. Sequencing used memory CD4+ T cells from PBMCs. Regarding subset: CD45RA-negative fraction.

The CDR3 region is CSANSGYTF. The CDR3 nucleotides read TGCAGTGCTAATAGTGGCTACACCTTC. This chain links TRBV20-1 with TRBJ1-2; D gene uncertain. V was trimmed by 4 bases and J by 7 bases, leaving 4 bases between them. Germline V lookup: CDR1 DFQATT, CDR2 SNEGSKA (reference sequence). This CDR3 comprises 9 residues.